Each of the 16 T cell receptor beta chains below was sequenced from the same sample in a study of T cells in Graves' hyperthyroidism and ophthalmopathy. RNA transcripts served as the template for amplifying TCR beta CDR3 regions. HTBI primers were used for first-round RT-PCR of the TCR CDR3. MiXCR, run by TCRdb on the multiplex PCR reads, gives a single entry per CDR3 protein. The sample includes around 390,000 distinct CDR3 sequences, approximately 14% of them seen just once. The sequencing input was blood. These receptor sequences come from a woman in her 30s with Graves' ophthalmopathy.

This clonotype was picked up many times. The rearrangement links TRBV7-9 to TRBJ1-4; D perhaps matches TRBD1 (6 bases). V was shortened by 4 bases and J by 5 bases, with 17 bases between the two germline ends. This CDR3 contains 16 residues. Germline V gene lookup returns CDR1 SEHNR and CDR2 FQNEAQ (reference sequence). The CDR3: CASSSEGGEENEKLFF. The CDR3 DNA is TGTGCCAGCAGCTCTGAGGGGGGAGAGGAAAATGAAAAACTGTTTTTT.

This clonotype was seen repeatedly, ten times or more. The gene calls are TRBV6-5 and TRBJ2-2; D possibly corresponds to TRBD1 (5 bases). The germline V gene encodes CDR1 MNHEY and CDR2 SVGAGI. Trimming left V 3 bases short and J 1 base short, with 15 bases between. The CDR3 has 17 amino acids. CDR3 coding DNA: TGTGCCAGCAGTTATCAAGTTGGGGCGTTGAACACCGGGGAGCTGTTTTTT. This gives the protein CASSYQVGALNTGELFF.

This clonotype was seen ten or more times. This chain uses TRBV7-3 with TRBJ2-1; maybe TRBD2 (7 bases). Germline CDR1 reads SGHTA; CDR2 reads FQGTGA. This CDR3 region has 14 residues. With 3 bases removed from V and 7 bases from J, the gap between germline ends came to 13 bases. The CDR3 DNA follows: TGTGCCAGCAGCTTCGGGGGGCCGTCAAATGAGCAGTTCTTC. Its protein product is CASSFGGPSNEQFF. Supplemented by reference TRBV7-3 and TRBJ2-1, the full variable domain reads GAGVSQTPSNKVTEKGKYVELRCDPISGHTALYWYRQSLGQGPEFLIYFQGTGAADDSGLPNDRFFAVRPEGSVSTLKIQRTERGDSAVYLCASSFGGPSNEQFFGPGTRLTVL.

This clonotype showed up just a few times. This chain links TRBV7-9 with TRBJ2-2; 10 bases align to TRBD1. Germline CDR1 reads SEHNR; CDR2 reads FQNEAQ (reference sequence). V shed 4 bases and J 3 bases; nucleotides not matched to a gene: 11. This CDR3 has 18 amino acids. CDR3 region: CASSSRDRGLRHTGELFF. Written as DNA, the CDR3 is TGTGCCAGCAGCTCCCGGGACAGGGGTTTACGTCACACCGGGGAGCTGTTTTTT.

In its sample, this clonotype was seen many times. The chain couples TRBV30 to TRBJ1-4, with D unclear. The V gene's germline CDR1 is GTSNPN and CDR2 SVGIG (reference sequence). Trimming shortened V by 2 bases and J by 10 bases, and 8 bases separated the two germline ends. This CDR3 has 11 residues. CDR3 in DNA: TGTGCCTGGAGTTCTCTGGGAAAACTGTTTTTT. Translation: CAWSSLGKLFF.

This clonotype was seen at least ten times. The CDR3 reads CASSHALTWTSGGFDTQYF. In nucleotides, the CDR3 is TGTGCCAGCAGCCATGCCTTAACCTGGACTAGCGGGGGTTTTGATACGCAGTATTTT. The chain links TRBV3-1 to TRBJ2-3; TRBD2 aligns across 13 bases. The CDR3 length is 19 residues. Germline lookup yields CDR1 LGHDT and CDR2 YNNKEL (reference sequence). V lost 3 bases and J lost 6; bases outside the gene matches: 15.

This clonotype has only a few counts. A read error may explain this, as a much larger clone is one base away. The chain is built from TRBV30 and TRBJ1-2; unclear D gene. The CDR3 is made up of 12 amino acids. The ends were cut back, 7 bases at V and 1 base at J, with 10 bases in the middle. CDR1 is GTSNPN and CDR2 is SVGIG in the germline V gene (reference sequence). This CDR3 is CAFTRGNYGYTF. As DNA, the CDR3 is TGTGCCTTCACGCGGGGTAACTATGGCTACACCTTC. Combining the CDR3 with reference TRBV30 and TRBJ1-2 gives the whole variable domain SQTIHQWPATLVQPVGSPLSLECTVEGTSNPNLYWYRQAAGRGLQLLFYSVGIGQISSEVPQNLSASRPQDRQFILSSKKLLLSDSGFYLCAFTRGNYGYTFGSGTRLTVV.

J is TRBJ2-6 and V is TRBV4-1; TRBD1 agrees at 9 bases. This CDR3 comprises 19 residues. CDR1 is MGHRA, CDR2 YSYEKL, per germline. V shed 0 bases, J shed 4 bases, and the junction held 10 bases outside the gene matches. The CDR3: CASSQDPPQGARGANVLTF. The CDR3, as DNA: TGCGCCAGCAGCCAAGATCCCCCACAGGGGGCGCGAGGGGCCAACGTCCTGACTTTC.

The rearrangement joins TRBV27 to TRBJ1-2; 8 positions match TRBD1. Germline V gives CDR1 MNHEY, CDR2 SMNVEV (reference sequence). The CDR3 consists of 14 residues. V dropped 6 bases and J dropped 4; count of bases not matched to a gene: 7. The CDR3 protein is CASRKQGGGYGYTF. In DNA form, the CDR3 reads TGTGCCAGCAGAAAACAGGGGGGTGGCTATGGCTACACCTTC.

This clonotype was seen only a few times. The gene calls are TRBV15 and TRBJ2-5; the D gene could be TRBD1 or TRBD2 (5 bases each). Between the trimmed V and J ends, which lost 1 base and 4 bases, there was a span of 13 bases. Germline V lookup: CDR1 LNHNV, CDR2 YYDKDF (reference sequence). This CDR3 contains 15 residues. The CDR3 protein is CATSRARDPGETQYF. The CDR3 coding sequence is TGTGCCACCAGCAGAGCTCGGGACCCAGGAGAGACCCAGTACTTC. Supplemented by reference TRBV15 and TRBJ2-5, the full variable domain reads DAMVIQNPRYQVTQFGKPVTLSCSQTLNHNVMYWYQQKSSQAPKLLFHYYDKDFNNEADTPDNFQSRRPNTSFCFLDIRSPGLGDTAMYLCATSRARDPGETQYFGPGTRLLVL.

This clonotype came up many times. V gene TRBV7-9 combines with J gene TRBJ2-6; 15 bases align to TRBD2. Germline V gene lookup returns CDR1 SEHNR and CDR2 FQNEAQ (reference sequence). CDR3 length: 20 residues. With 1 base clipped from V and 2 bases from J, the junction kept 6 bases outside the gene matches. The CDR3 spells CASSLGKGLAGGAGANVLTF. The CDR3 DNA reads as TGTGCCAGCAGCTTAGGAAAGGGACTAGCGGGGGGCGCTGGGGCCAACGTCCTGACTTTC.

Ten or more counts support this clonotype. As DNA, the CDR3 is TGCGCCAGCAGCGGAAGCTCCTATAATTCACCCCTCCACTTT. Protein product: CASSGSSYNSPLHF. The chain is built from TRBV5-1 and TRBJ1-6; D ambiguous. The V gene lost 4 bases and the J gene lost 0 bases, with 5 bases spanning the gap. This CDR3 has 14 amino acids. Germline values: CDR1 SGHRS, CDR2 YFSETQ.

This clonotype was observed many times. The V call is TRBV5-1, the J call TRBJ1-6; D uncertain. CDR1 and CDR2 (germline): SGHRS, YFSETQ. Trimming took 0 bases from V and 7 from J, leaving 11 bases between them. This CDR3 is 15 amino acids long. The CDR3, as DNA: TGCGCCAGCAGCTTGGGGGCCTCGGGGAATTCACCCCTCCACTTT. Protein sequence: CASSLGASGNSPLHF.

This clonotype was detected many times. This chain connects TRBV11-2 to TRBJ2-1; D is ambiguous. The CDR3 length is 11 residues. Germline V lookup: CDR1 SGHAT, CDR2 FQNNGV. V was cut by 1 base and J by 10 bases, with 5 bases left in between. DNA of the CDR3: TGTGCCAGCAGCTTAGGCAGCGAGCAGTTCTTC. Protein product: CASSLGSEQFF.

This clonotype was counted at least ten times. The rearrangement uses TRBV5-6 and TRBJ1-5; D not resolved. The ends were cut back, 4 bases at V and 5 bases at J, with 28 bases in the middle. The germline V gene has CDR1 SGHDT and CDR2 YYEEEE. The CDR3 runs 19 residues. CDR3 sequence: CASSSTALFSEDGDQPQHF. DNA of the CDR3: TGTGCCAGCAGCAGCACGGCCTTGTTCTCGGAGGATGGTGATCAGCCCCAGCATTTT.

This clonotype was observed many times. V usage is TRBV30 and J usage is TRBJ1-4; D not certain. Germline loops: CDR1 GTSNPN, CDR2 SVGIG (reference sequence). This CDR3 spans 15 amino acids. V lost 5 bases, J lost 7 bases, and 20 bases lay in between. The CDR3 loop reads CAWSKTTAVGEKLFF. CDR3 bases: TGTGCCTGGTCCAAAACTACCGCAGTGGGTGAAAAACTGTTTTTT.